This T cell receptor (beta chain) originates from a study of glioma-infiltrating T cells after dendritic cell vaccination (dated by TCRdb to between 2015 and 2016). Looking at the study overall: Of the roughly 15 glioblastoma patients in the cohort, all drawn from Phase I and II dendritic cell vaccination trials, 9 were newly diagnosed and 6 had recurrent disease. Between the early 2000s and the early 2010s, the patients were given dendritic cell vaccination pulsed with autologous tumor lysate. The vaccine was prepared from monocyte-derived dendritic cells that were cultured for approximately seven days with IL-4 and GM-CSF and then pulsed overnight with autologous tumor lysate. Each patient was given three intradermal dendritic cell vaccine injections, spaced two weeks apart, in the arm below the axilla. Deep sequencing of TCR beta CDR3 regions was used to quantify tumor-infiltrating lymphocyte content and compare tumor and blood repertoires in dendritic cell-vaccinated glioblastoma patients. Survival after dendritic cell vaccination was correlated with TCR sequencing metrics such as TIL content and the overlap between tumor and blood repertoires. Broader findings and caveats from the paper: TCR clonality showed no direct relationship with survival, which suggests that a diverse polyclonal response may matter. After dendritic cell vaccination, a higher estimated pretreatment TIL content predicted longer time to progression and longer overall survival. The response model built on TCR overlap across three groups was characterized as speculative, with prospective validation still needed. The cohort was small and heterogeneous, and full blood and tumor sets were available for few patients, with initial-recurrent tumor pairs available for even fewer patients.

Patients were selected for having adequate residual fresh-frozen tumor tissue and more than two years of available survival data. Although molecular status otherwise differed among the glioblastoma patients, no patient had an isocitrate dehydrogenase mutation. PBMC were collected before vaccination, two weeks after the third vaccination, and at tumor progression if progression occurred. Genomic DNA was extracted with the Qiagen DNeasy Blood extraction Kit. In the case of this clone: Its antigen specificity is not known. Base-call qualities are not available, and no considerably larger clone is one nucleotide away.

TCRB CDR3 regions were amplified from approximately 2 ug genomic DNA, or all available DNA if less, using the immunoSEQ assay. The multiplex PCR relied on 60 forward primers for TCR V beta segments and 13 reverse primers for J beta segments. Synthetic control templates were spiked into each sample at limiting dilution to estimate reads per starting template. The Illumina HiSeq System generated sequencing reads of 87 bp. Turning to the authors' computational methods: PCR and sequencing errors were removed by a nearest neighbor algorithm that merged closely related sequences. TCR overlap was measured as the percentage of unique tumor TCR beta sequences also present in the same patient's peripheral blood. Here the immuneACCESS table is served through TCRdb, limited to in-frame sequences with V and J called. Missing clones are a known gap in these copies; in checked studies unresolved V genes cover under half, and the rest lacks a known reason. Clone size and V and J calls were adopted from that table, with D and trimming inferred from the DNA. Here the sample has around 100,000 clones; roughly 80% occur a single time. The ten largest clones add up to about 12% of the sample.

The input for sequencing was blood, taken before dendritic cell vaccination. The sequence was obtained from a human donor with glioblastoma.

Read as DNA, the sequence is TGCGCCAGCAGCTTGGCGGTATTCACGGAGAACGGGGAGCTGTTTTTT. Translated, this is CASSLAVFTENGELFF. The chain joins TRBV5-1 to TRBJ2-2, with the D gene not clear enough to name. The junction shows trimming of 0 bases on V and 7 bases on J, plus 16 bases between the germline ends. According to the germline V gene, CDR1 reads SGHRS and CDR2 reads YFSETQ. There are 16 amino acids in the CDR3, from cysteine to phenylalanine inclusive. Only CDR3 DNA remains: 48 bases, in frame from the first base. Reference TRBV5-1 and TRBJ2-2 proteins supply the regions before and after the CDR3; the full variable domain is: KAGVTQTPRYLIKTRGQQVTLSCSPISGHRSVSWYQQTPGQGLQFLFEYFSETQRNKGNFPGRFSGRQFSNSRSEMNVSTLELGDSALYLCASSLAVFTENGELFFGEGSRLTVL.